This T cell receptor beta chain appears in the sequencing data of a study of cytomegalovirus exposure and HLA in healthy donors. Primers: 60 Vbeta forward and 13 Jbeta reverse. Clones were sequenced by immunoSEQ multiplex PCR, and TCRdb holds only the in-frame ones, with some missing. The data contain about 280,000 clones, about 90% of them seen just once; the ten biggest clones take up approximately 2.4%. With regard to this clone: Its antigen is as yet unknown.

This CDR3 is built from 13 residues. The J segment lost 4 bases and the V segment lost 2 bases, leaving 0 bases of the junction unmatched. Per germline, CDR1 WNHNN and CDR2 SYGVQD (reference sequence). Study-level findings and limits: Most TCR sequences proved rare, with some public TCRs found in many donors. Using a false discovery rate of 0.05, a later analysis showed that about 16,000 TCR beta sequences were associated with HLA alleles.

Each donor was nominally healthy when sampled (though unrecorded immune exposures were likely). The chain recombines TRBV10-1 with TRBJ2-7; 9 bases map to TRBD1. The TCR originated in a woman aged 18-29 years in good health and CMV-seronegative. Input material: PBMCs. CDR3 residues: CASSEGTGYEQYF. CDR3 nucleotides: TGCGCCAGCAGTGAGGGGACAGGGTACGAGCAGTACTTC.